This T cell receptor beta chain was obtained from a study of T cells in Graves' hyperthyroidism and ophthalmopathy. Study-wide background: It was at initial diagnosis, before any treatment, that peripheral blood was collected.

What was amplified from RNA transcripts were TCR beta CDR3 regions. HTBI primers were used for first-round RT-PCR of the TCR CDR3. MiXCR, run by TCRdb on the multiplex PCR reads, gives a single entry per CDR3 protein. This table holds some 650,000 distinct CDR3 sequences, 16% found once. V lost 2 bases to trimming and J lost 3 bases, with 14 bases between them. The CDR3 sequence is 15 residues long. Germline assignment: CDR1 LGHDT and CDR2 YNNKEL (reference sequence). The genes are TRBV3-1 and TRBJ2-7, with D hard to call. This clonotype was obtained from a woman in her 40s with Graves' ophthalmopathy. The sample was blood. The CDR3 loop is CASSQLGWPGYEQYF. The DNA of the CDR3 is TGTGCCAGCAGCCAATTAGGTTGGCCGGGCTACGAGCAGTACTTC.